This T cell receptor (beta chain) was found in a study of shared clonotypes between healthy human individuals. Study observations and caveats: A few donors shared approximately 5% of their naive CD4 clonotypes. Shared clonotypes across all four donors exceeded non-shared ones in generation probability.

With 11 bases removed from V and 4 bases from J, the gap between germline ends came to 11 bases. The CDR3 is 12 residues long. Germline CDR1 is MNHEY and CDR2 is SVGAGI. The repertoire was sequenced with immunoSEQ multiplex PCR; TCRdb's copy has only in-frame clones and lacks some. The sample lists around 990,000 clones, roughly 80% seen once, with 0.85% to 1% in the top ten. About this clone: Its antigen is still unknown.

This rearrangement joins TRBV6-5 to TRBJ2-2; D is undetermined. This receptor was identified in a man aged 18 to 30 in good health. Some clones in this sample may be carry-over from other donors' samples. The source material was memory CD4+ T cells from PBMCs. Subset of the sample: CD45RA-negative fraction. CDR3 sequence reads: CAPEKVTGELFF. The CDR3 DNA follows: TGTGCCCCCGAAAAGGTCACCGGGGAGCTGTTTTTT.